Below, one TCR beta chain is given with its context. The data originate from a study of identifying expanded T cells in peripheral blood. Method: immunoSEQ multiplex PCR; TCRdb's copy keeps in-frame clones and lacks some. The profile shows some 76,000 clones, around 90% of them singletons. Germline loops: CDR1 KGHSH, CDR2 LQKENI. V dropped 2 bases and J dropped 3 bases, with 13 bases sitting between them. CDR3 length equals 15 residues. This TCR was recovered from a person aged 18 to 70 in good health. This sequence joins TRBV18 and TRBJ2-5, with no clear D. Sequenced sample: blood. The CDR3 loop is CASSPSIQAKETQYF. CDR3 coding DNA: TGTGCCAGCTCACCATCCATCCAGGCCAAAGAGACCCAGTACTTC.